These 21 T cell receptor beta chains were sequenced from one sample in a study of CD4 T cells in relation to SARS-CoV-2 and coronaviruses. Only in-frame clones appear in the TCRdb table, and some are missing; sequencing was by immunoSEQ multiplex PCR. The repertoire holds around 24,000 clones, with about 76% as singletons. CD4+ T cells from unexposed donors were obtained before the COVID-19 pandemic (2011-2018). The cells were cultured for 10 days before CD4+ T cells were isolated. These receptors lack a known antigen. The sequenced material came from CD4+ T cells from PBMCs, cultured in vitro. These TCRs come from a human donor in good health.

In this sample, this clone turned up a few times. The CDR3 reads CASSDGGIGEKLFF. The CDR3 DNA reads TGCGCCAGCAGTGACGGGGGGATCGGTGAAAAACTGTTTTTT. The chain links TRBV10-1 to TRBJ1-4; a possible D gene is TRBD1 (5 bases). The CDR3 runs to 14 residues. V was shortened by 3 bases and J by 7 bases, with 12 bases between the two germline ends. The germline V gene encodes CDR1 WNHNN and CDR2 SYGVQD (reference sequence).

The V call is TRBV7-2, the J call TRBJ2-5; 10 positions agree with TRBD2. The V segment lost 10 bases and the J segment 5 bases; nucleotides outside the gene matches: 7. CDR3 length: 13 amino acids. Germline values: CDR1 SGHTA, CDR2 FQGNSA. For the CDR3, the DNA is TGTGCCACAACGGCTAGCGGGGGTGAGACCCAGTACTTC. Translated, it gives CATTASGGETQYF. Variable domain in full (rest from reference TRBV7-2 and TRBJ2-5): GAGVSQSPSNKVTEKGKDVELRCDPISGHTALYWYRQSLGQGLEFLIYFQGNSAPDKSGLPSDRFSAERTGGSVSTLTIQRTQQEDSAVYLCATTASGGETQYFGPGTRLLVL.

The chain links TRBV7-9 to TRBJ2-3; 9 positions match TRBD1. After removal of 5 bases from V and 7 bases from J, the junction contained 10 bases not matched to a gene. The CDR3 contains 15 residues. CDR1 is SEHNR and CDR2 is FQNEAQ in the germline V gene (reference sequence). The CDR3 DNA reads TGTGCCAGCAGCGCACCGGGACAGGGTTCATATACGCAGTATTTT. It translates to CASSAPGQGSYTQYF.

The chain couples TRBV29-1 to TRBJ1-2; no firm D call. Germline V gene data show CDR1 as SQVTM and CDR2 as ANQGSEA. Trimming removed 3 bases from V and 3 bases from J, with 8 bases in between. The CDR3 is made up of 12 amino acids. CDR3 in amino acids: CSVDRADYGYTF. The CDR3 region has the DNA TGCAGCGTTGATCGGGCAGACTATGGCTACACCTTC. The variable domain in full, completed from reference TRBV29-1 and TRBJ1-2, reads SAVISQKPSRDICQRGTSLTIQCQVDSQVTMMFWYRQQPGQSLTLIATANQGSEATYESGFVIDKFPISRPNLTFSTLTVSNMSPEDSSIYLCSVDRADYGYTFGSGTRLTVV.

The gene calls are TRBV3-1 (or the pseudogene TRBV3-2) and TRBJ1-4; D possibly corresponds to TRBD1 (6 bases). The CDR3 sequence is 15 residues long. V shed 5 bases and J shed 3 bases, with 13 bases lying between them. Germline V gene data show CDR1 as LGHDT and CDR2 as YNNKEL (reference sequence). The CDR3 DNA reads as TGTGCCAGCAGCTACGGGGGGCGAGCTAATGAAAAACTGTTTTTT. Protein sequence: CASSYGGRANEKLFF.

The gene calls are TRBV5-1 and TRBJ1-1; no clear D. Per germline, CDR1 SGHRS and CDR2 YFSETQ. CDR3 length: 16 residues. V lost 0 bases and J lost 4, with 16 bases in between. CDR3 residues: CASSLVGSLTITEAFF. In nucleotides, the CDR3 is TGCGCCAGCAGCTTGGTAGGCAGCCTGACAATCACTGAAGCTTTCTTT.

The genes are TRBV10-1 and TRBJ1-2; D gene uncertain. Germline V gene sequence: CDR1 WNHNN, CDR2 SYGVQD (reference sequence). V was pared by 0 bases and J by 2 bases, with 4 bases between. This CDR3 comprises 13 residues. In DNA form, the CDR3 reads TGCGCCAGCAGTGAGTCAGGGAACTATGGCTACACCTTC. It codes for CASSESGNYGYTF.

This clone was picked up a small number of times. The chain is built from TRBV5-1 and TRBJ1-1, with D unresolved. V dropped 0 bases and J dropped 0 bases, with 6 bases sitting between them. Germline CDR1 is SGHRS and CDR2 is YFSETQ. CDR3 length: 14 amino acids. CDR3 sequence reads: CASSLGTVNTEAFF. In DNA, the CDR3 is TGCGCCAGCAGCTTGGGGACTGTGAACACTGAAGCTTTCTTT.

V gene TRBV3-1 (or the pseudogene TRBV3-2) combines with J gene TRBJ1-4; a weak D match, TRBD1 (5 bases). The ends were cut back, 1 base at V and 4 bases at J, with 19 bases in the middle. Per germline, CDR1 LGHDT and CDR2 YNNKEL (reference sequence). The CDR3 length is 18 residues. The DNA of the CDR3 is TGTGCCAGCAGCCAAGTACCTCCAGGGAGCGGGGGTAATGAAAAACTGTTTTTT. This translates into CASSQVPPGSGGNEKLFF.

This clone has a handful of counts. The V gene is TRBV21-1, the J gene TRBJ1-1. TRBV21-1 is termed a pseudogene. There are 11 residues in the CDR3. The CDR3: CASTNVTEAFF. In DNA, the CDR3 is TGTGCCAGCACCAACGTCACTGAAGCTTTCTTT.

The chain employs TRBV5-1 and TRBJ2-7; TRBD1 agrees at 7 bases. The CDR3 loop spans 15 amino acids. Germline CDR1 is SGHRS and CDR2 is YFSETQ. The ends lost 4 bases at V and 0 bases at J; junction bases unmatched: 7. The CDR3 DNA sequence: TGCGCCAGCAGCACAGGACAGGCGATCTCCTACGAGCAGTACTTC. Protein product: CASSTGQAISYEQYF.

A few counts support this clone. This sequence joins TRBV7-9 and TRBJ1-4; no definite D call. The CDR3 has 15 residues. V was clipped by 1 base and J by 8 bases, with 14 bases between them. Germline V CDR1 and CDR2: SEHNR, FQNEAQ (reference sequence). The CDR3 nucleotides read TGTGCCAGCAGCTTAGACAGTTCGCCCCGGGAAAAACTGTTTTTT. This codes for CASSLDSSPREKLFF.

The V and J genes are TRBV6-7 and TRBJ1-2; D not resolved. TRBV6-7 falls under the ORF class, with uncertain function. The V end was cut by 11 bases, the J end by 6 bases, with 10 bases between. The CDR3 sequence is 10 residues long. The CDR3 bases are TGTGCCTCACGGCGGGATGGCTACACCTTC. Translated: CASRRDGYTF.

The chain joins TRBV27 to TRBJ2-7; D call uncertain. V was shortened by 7 bases and J by 1 base, with 17 bases between the two germline ends. The V gene's germline CDR1 is MNHEY and CDR2 SMNVEV (reference sequence). The CDR3 is 15 residues long. CDR3 loop: CASTTPPGPSYEQYF. CDR3 coding DNA: TGTGCCAGCACTACGCCCCCCGGGCCTTCCTACGAGCAGTACTTC.

The V and J genes are TRBV30 and TRBJ1-4, with D possibly being TRBD1 (5 bases). The CDR3 sequence is 16 residues long. V was cut by 0 bases and J by 2 bases, with 13 bases left in between. Per the germline V gene, CDR1 is GTSNPN and CDR2 is SVGIG (reference sequence). The CDR3 DNA sequence: TGTGCCTGGAGTGTACTTTTCAGGGCGACTAATGAAAAACTGTTTTTT. It encodes CAWSVLFRATNEKLFF. Full variable domain (outside the CDR3, taken from reference TRBV30 and TRBJ1-4): SQTIHQWPATLVQPVGSPLSLECTVEGTSNPNLYWYRQAAGRGLQLLFYSVGIGQISSEVPQNLSASRPQDRQFILSSKKLLLSDSGFYLCAWSVLFRATNEKLFFGSGTQLSVL.

This clone turned up a few times. V gene TRBV19 combines with J gene TRBJ2-3; 8 bases map to TRBD2. This CDR3 contains 14 residues. The ends lost 6 bases at V and 1 base at J; junction bases unmatched: 3. Germline values: CDR1 LNHDA, CDR2 SQIVND (reference sequence). The CDR3 DNA reads TGTGCCAGTAGCCCACTAGCGGGCACAGATACGCAGTATTTT. Protein product: CASSPLAGTDTQYF.

This rearrangement joins TRBV6-5 to TRBJ1-6, with 7 bases that match TRBD1. V shed 8 bases and J 2 bases; nucleotides not matched to a gene: 6. The germline gives CDR1 MNHEY, CDR2 SVGAGI. The CDR3 covers 15 residues. CDR3 loop: CASDREGAYNSPLHF. CDR3 nucleotide sequence: TGTGCCAGCGACAGGGAAGGGGCCTATAATTCACCCCTCCACTTT.

The rearrangement uses TRBV6-2 or TRBV6-3 and TRBJ2-7; TRBD2 agrees at 8 bases. There are 14 residues in the CDR3. V was pared by 5 bases and J by 3 bases, with 6 bases of the junction left unmatched. Germline V gives CDR1 MNHEY, CDR2 SVGEGT. CDR3 DNA: TGTGCCAGCAGTGACATTAGCGGGGACTACGAGCAGTACTTC. Translated: CASSDISGDYEQYF.

This clone occurred a few times. The V call is TRBV6-1, the J call TRBJ2-7; TRBD1 or TRBD2 may be the D gene (6 bases each). V dropped 2 bases and J dropped 2 bases, with 13 bases sitting between them. This CDR3 is built from 15 residues. CDR1 is MNHNS, CDR2 SASEGT, per germline. The CDR3 loop is CASSEPGAVTYEQYF. The DNA of the CDR3 is TGTGCCAGCAGTGAACCGGGGGCCGTGACCTACGAGCAGTACTTC.

This chain joins TRBV6-5 and TRBJ2-5, with 8 bases identical to TRBD2. Germline lookup yields CDR1 MNHEY and CDR2 SVGAGI. Trimming removed 5 bases from V and 5 bases from J; junction bases left unmatched: 10. CDR3 length: 15 residues. The CDR3, as DNA: TGTGCCAGCAGTCAAATGCTGACTAGCGTGGAGACCCAGTACTTC. As protein: CASSQMLTSVETQYF.

This rearrangement joins TRBV21-1 to TRBJ1-1; the table gives TRBD1 as D, unverified against the DNA. TRBV21-1 is listed as a pseudogene. The CDR3 runs to 14 residues. CDR3 DNA: TGTGCCAGCAGCAAGACAGGGGTGAACACTGAAGCTTTCTTT. This gives the protein CASSKTGVNTEAFF.